The sequence of this T cell receptor (beta chain) was determined in a study of control samples from healthy donors and cancer patients. Trimming shortened V by 3 bases and J by 4 bases, and 9 bases separated the two germline ends. Germline V gene sequence: CDR1 MDHEN, CDR2 SYDVKM. This CDR3 spans 14 amino acids. The table came from immunoSEQ multiplex PCR; TCRdb's copy has only in-frame clones and leaves some out. Of tens of thousands of clones in the sample, more than 80% are singletons; the top ten hold about 1.5%. The sample comprised blood. This clonotype was sampled from a woman younger than 45 in good health. The chain couples TRBV28 to TRBJ1-4; D not certain. The DNA of the CDR3 is TGTGCCAGCAGTTTGCTTGAGGGTAATGAAAAACTGTTTTTT. Its translation: CASSLLEGNEKLFF.